Given below is one T cell receptor beta chain in context. What it recognizes is unknown. In germline, CDR1 is SGHRS, CDR2 YFSETQ. Trimming stripped 0 bases from V and 3 bases from J, with 6 bases between. The CDR3 has 13 amino acids. The PCR made use of 60 Vbeta and 13 Jbeta primers. Libraries were prepared by immunoSEQ multiplex PCR; TCRdb keeps only in-frame clonotypes and omits some of them. The sample gives over 150,000 clones, around 80% of which show up once; more than 5.5% is in the top ten. The data are from a study of cytomegalovirus exposure and HLA in healthy donors. Notes on the study in general: The authors listed around 150 TCR beta chains as cytomegalovirus-associated. In an earlier analysis, in about 530 donors, most V segments appeared productive either ~87% or ~30% of the time. Later on, an analysis tied approximately 17,000 TCR beta sequences to HLA alleles at 0.05 false discovery rate.

This TCR derives from a man aged 25 to 40 in good health and CMV-seropositive. The sequencing input was PBMCs. This sequence joins TRBV5-1 and TRBJ1-2, with D hard to call. The CDR3 reads CASSLDGYYGYTF. DNA for the CDR3: TGCGCCAGCAGCTTGGACGGTTACTATGGCTACACCTTC.